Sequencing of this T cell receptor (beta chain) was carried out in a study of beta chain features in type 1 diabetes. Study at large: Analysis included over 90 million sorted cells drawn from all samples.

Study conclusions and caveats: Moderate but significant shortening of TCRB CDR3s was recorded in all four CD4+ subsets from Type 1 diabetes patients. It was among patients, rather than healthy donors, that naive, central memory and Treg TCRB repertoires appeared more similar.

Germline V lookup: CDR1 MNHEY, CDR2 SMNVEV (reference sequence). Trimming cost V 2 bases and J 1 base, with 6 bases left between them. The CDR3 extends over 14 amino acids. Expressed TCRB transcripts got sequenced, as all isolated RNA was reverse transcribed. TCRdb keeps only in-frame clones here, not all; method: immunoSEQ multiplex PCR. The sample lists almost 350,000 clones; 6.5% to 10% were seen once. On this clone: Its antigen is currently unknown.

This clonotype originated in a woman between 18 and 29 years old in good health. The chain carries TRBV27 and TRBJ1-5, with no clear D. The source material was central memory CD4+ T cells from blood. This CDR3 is CASSLGRSNQPQHF. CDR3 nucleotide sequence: TGTGCCAGCAGTTTAGGCAGGAGCAATCAGCCCCAGCATTTT.